The rows below give T cell receptor beta chains drawn from one sample of a study of T cell changes during pregnancy in multiple sclerosis. Generated by immunoSEQ multiplex PCR, the TCRdb table keeps only in-frame clones and is missing some. The profile shows roughly 32,000 clones, under 95% of them singletons. Sequencing was performed on CD4+ T cells from peripheral blood mononuclear cells, taken in the second trimester of pregnancy. The origin of the receptors is a female donor with multiple sclerosis, enrolled in a pregnancy study. Each CDR3 is given with its conserved first and last residue. The D gene is left open where the match is weak. Size is omitted from some rows. Given values are once, few, many or a class for expanded clones.

J,D,V,size,DNA,CDR3
TRBJ2-7,TRBD2,TRBV6-5,NA,TGTGCCAGCAGGGGGGGGTCCTACGAGCAGTACTTC,CASRGGSYEQYF
TRBJ2-6,NA,TRBV5-5,NA,TGTGCCAGCAGCTTGGGAGGTAGCTCTGGGGCCAACGTCCTGACTTTC,CASSLGGSSGANVLTF
TRBJ1-3,NA,TRBV6-5,NA,TGTGCCAGCAGCTCCGACGGGAACTCTGGAAACACCATATATTTT,CASSSDGNSGNTIYF
TRBJ1-5,TRBD1,TRBV2,NA,TGTGCCAGCAGTGAGGTTCGGACAGGAGGGGCCCAGCATTTT,CASSEVRTGGAQHF
TRBJ1-3,NA,TRBV10-2,NA,TGCGCCAGCATTGGGCCTGCTACAAAATCTGGAAACACCATATATTTT,CASIGPATKSGNTIYF
TRBJ1-1,NA,TRBV28,NA,TGTGCCAGCAGACCTTGGACAGTAGACAGTGAAGCTTTCTTT,CASRPWTVDSEAFF
TRBJ1-1,TRBD1,TRBV10-3,once,TGTGCCATCAGTGTAGGACAGGTGAACACTGAAGCTTTCTTT,CAISVGQVNTEAFF
TRBJ1-5,NA,TRBV2,NA,TGTGCCAGCAGCCGGGGACGGGGGAATCAGCCCCAGCATTTT,CASSRGRGNQPQHF
TRBJ1-3,TRBD1,TRBV4-2,NA,TGTGCCAGCAGCCCGGGACAGGGGGGCTCTGGAAACACCATATATTTT,CASSPGQGGSGNTIYF
TRBJ1-6,TRBD1,TRBV5-1,NA,TGCGCCAGCAGCATTTCAGGGGGAGGTTCACCCCTCCACTTT,CASSISGGGSPLHF
TRBJ2-1,NA,TRBV28,NA,TGTGCCAGCAGGATAAGCGGGTTCAGCTCCTACAATGAGCAGTTCTTC,CASRISGFSSYNEQFF
TRBJ1-2,TRBD1,TRBV10-3,NA,TGTGCCATCGGAGGAACAGGGGGTACGGGGGGCTACACCTTC,CAIGGTGGTGGYTF
TRBJ1-2,NA,TRBV6-6,NA,TGTGCCAGCAGTTACTCGATGTCTGGAGGAGGCTACACCTTC,CASSYSMSGGGYTF
TRBJ2-1,NA,TRBV5-1,NA,TGCGCCAGCAGCTTGGAGCGGCGGCGCTCCTACAATGAGCAGTTCTTC,CASSLERRRSYNEQFF
TRBJ2-1,NA,TRBV7-3,NA,TGTGCCAGCAGCTTTTTTGACACGCGCCGCGATGAGCAGTTCTTC,CASSFFDTRRDEQFF
TRBJ1-1,NA,TRBV5-1,NA,TGCGCCAGCAGCTTGGCCGGTCGTCAGGGCGGCGCTGAAGCTTTCTTT,CASSLAGRQGGAEAFF
TRBJ2-3,TRBD1,TRBV5-1,NA,TGCGCCAGCAGCGTGGGGACAGGGGTGAGGACAGATACGCAGTATTTT,CASSVGTGVRTDTQYF
TRBJ2-1,TRBD2,TRBV9,NA,TGTGCCAGCAGCGTAGGCCGGGGAGGGTTCAATGAGCAGTTCTTC,CASSVGRGGFNEQFF
TRBJ2-1,NA,TRBV5-1,NA,TGCGCCAGCAGCTTGGTAAGGTCTAGCGTAAATGAGCAGTTCTTC,CASSLVRSSVNEQFF
TRBJ2-2,TRBD1,TRBV30,NA,TGTGCCTGGTTGGGTCACAGGGGCGGGGAGCTGTTTTTT,CAWLGHRGGELFF
TRBJ1-2,NA,TRBV2,NA,TGTGCCAGCAGCAGGGAAGGAGTTCCGTATGGCTACACCTTC,CASSREGVPYGYTF
TRBJ2-3,TRBD2,TRBV9,NA,TGTGCCAGCAGCGTAGGAACTAGCGGCACAGATACGCAGTATTTT,CASSVGTSGTDTQYF
TRBJ2-5,NA,TRBV6-5,NA,TGTGCCAGCAGTTACGGGCTAGCGCGCCCGGAGACCCAGTACTTC,CASSYGLARPETQYF
TRBJ2-7,TRBD2,TRBV11-2,NA,TGTGCCAGCAGCCCCGGGACTAGCGGTTCCTACGAGCAGTACTTC,CASSPGTSGSYEQYF
TRBJ1-2,NA,TRBV5-4,NA,TGTGCCAGCAGCCCTACCCCAGGGGATTTCGGCTACACCTTC,CASSPTPGDFGYTF
TRBJ2-1,NA,TRBV27,NA,TGTGCCAGCAGTTTCGGACGGACAGTTCTCAATGAGCAGTTCTTC,CASSFGRTVLNEQFF
TRBJ2-7,TRBD2,TRBV9,NA,TGTGCCAGCAGCGCTACCCCGCTAGCGGGAGGGGAGTACTTC,CASSATPLAGGEYF
TRBJ2-1,TRBD2,TRBV4-2,NA,TGTGCCAGCAGCCCAAGAGCGGGAGTTGTCAATGAGCAGTTCTTC,CASSPRAGVVNEQFF
TRBJ2-7,NA,TRBV27,NA,TGTGCCAGCAGTCTAGTAGGGAGGCCCTACGAGCAGTACTTC,CASSLVGRPYEQYF
TRBJ2-1,TRBD2,TRBV9,NA,TGTGCCAGCAGCGTATTAGGAGGGAGAGCGGGAGTTGGCTATGAGCAGTTCTTC,CASSVLGGRAGVGYEQFF
TRBJ1-2,NA,TRBV4-2,NA,TGTGCCAGCAGCCAAGATAGAACCGGTAACTATGGCTACACCTTC,CASSQDRTGNYGYTF
TRBJ1-2,NA,TRBV5-5,NA,TGTGCCAGCAGCATGGACCTAAGGAGGGCTAACTATGGCTACACCTTC,CASSMDLRRANYGYTF
TRBJ2-5,TRBD2,TRBV27,NA,TGTGCCAGCAGTTTATCGCCCTGGGGAGGGGAGACCCAGTACTTC,CASSLSPWGGETQYF
TRBJ2-5,TRBD2,TRBV5-6,NA,TGTGCCAGCAGCTTCCCCACTAGCGGGAGTGGCGAGACCCAGTACTTC,CASSFPTSGSGETQYF
TRBJ2-4,TRBD2,TRBV11-2,NA,TGTGCCAGCAGTGGACTAGCGGGAGCAGGCATTCAGTACTTC,CASSGLAGAGIQYF
TRBJ2-7,NA,TRBV29-1,once,TGCAGCGTTGAAGGTAGCTCCTACGAGCAGTACTTC,CSVEGSSYEQYF
TRBJ1-2,TRBD1,TRBV10-2,NA,TGCGCCAGCGGTACAGGGGTGAGCTATGGCTACACCTTC,CASGTGVSYGYTF
TRBJ2-1,NA,TRBV7-3,NA,TGTGCCCCCTCTCCAGACTATCCGGGCAATGAGCAGTTCTTC,CAPSPDYPGNEQFF
TRBJ2-7,TRBD2,TRBV5-4,NA,TGTGCCAGCAGCGCAGGACCTAGCGGGAGTTACGAGCAGTACTTC,CASSAGPSGSYEQYF